This T cell receptor beta chain was recorded in a study of shared clonotypes between healthy human individuals. Study-wide background: A couple of women and a few men aged 18 to 49 made up the donors.

Study processing details: Owing to the provision of junction-only sequences devoid of quality scores by immunoSEQ, filtering differed. Measured with immunoSEQ multiplex PCR; TCRdb has only the in-frame clones, and not every one. That table supplies the V and J calls and clone size; D and trimming were determined from the DNA. Of about 2,500,000 clones listed, approximately 90% are singletons. Between the trimmed V and J ends, which lost 4 bases and 4 bases, there was a span of 5 bases. The CDR3 is made up of 11 amino acids. CDR1 and CDR2 (germline): GTSNPN, SVGIG (reference sequence). This clone appeared once. Its specificity is not known. Whole-study results and caveats: Roughly 5% of naive CD4 clonotypes were common to a handful of donors. Though the depth was large, rarefaction showed that sorted-subset sequencing was incomplete.

The J gene is TRBJ1-3, the V gene TRBV30, with D unclear. Sequences were obtained from naive CD4+ T cells sorted from blood. The subset was: CD45RA+ positively selected. The receptor's source is a young man in good health. The CDR3 sequence is CAWTQGNTIYF. The CDR3 DNA reads as TGTGCCTGGACCCAAGGAAACACCATATATTTT.